Following are 27 T cell receptor beta chains from one sample sequenced in a study of control samples from healthy donors and cancer patients. Using immunoSEQ multiplex PCR, the repertoire was profiled, and TCRdb retains in-frame clones only, with some absent. Of 40,000 to 50,000 clones in the sample, less than 95% are singletons; the top ten hold roughly a quarter. Sequencing was performed on blood. Source of these receptors: a man in his 60s in good health.

The gene calls are TRBV18 and TRBJ1-2, with unresolved D. V lost 5 bases and J lost 5, with 9 bases in between. This CDR3 has 12 amino acids. CDR1 KGHSH and CDR2 LQKENI come from the germline V gene. In DNA, the CDR3 is TGTGCCAGCTCAACGGACGAATATGGCTACACCTTC. This sequence encodes CASSTDEYGYTF.

V is TRBV24-1 and J is TRBJ1-4, with D possibly matching TRBD1 (6 bases). The CDR3 has 14 residues. The V and J ends lost 3 bases and 6 bases respectively, with 10 bases between them. Looked up from germline, CDR1 is KGHDR and CDR2 is SFDVKD. CDR3 sequence (DNA): TGTGCCACCAGTGATCCGGGGGCGGATGAAAAACTGTTTTTT. This gives the protein CATSDPGADEKLFF.

The V gene is TRBV5-1, the J gene TRBJ1-2; D is unclear. The CDR3 has 16 residues. Germline-derived CDR1 and CDR2 are SGHRS and YFSETQ. The ends were cut back, 0 bases at V and 5 bases at J, with 17 bases in the middle. CDR3 in amino acids: CASSLVGQTSRYGYTF. Written as DNA, the CDR3 is TGCGCCAGCAGCTTGGTAGGGCAAACGTCGAGGTATGGCTACACCTTC.

This rearrangement joins TRBV7-9 to TRBJ1-4, with D hard to call. The CDR3 contains 16 residues. V was clipped by 5 bases and J by 0 bases, with 13 bases between them. Per germline, CDR1 SEHNR and CDR2 FQNEAQ (reference sequence). This CDR3 is CASSPGGGATNEKLFF. In nucleotides, the CDR3 is TGTGCCAGCAGCCCAGGCGGTGGAGCAACTAATGAAAAACTGTTTTTT.

CDR3 nucleotides: TGTGCCAGCTCACCCCCAGGGAGCAATCAGCCCCAGCATTTT. It is translated as CASSPPGSNQPQHF. V is TRBV18 and J is TRBJ1-5; a weak D match, TRBD1 (5 bases). Trimming left V 3 bases short and J 1 base short, with 7 bases between. The V gene's germline CDR1 is KGHSH and CDR2 LQKENI. The CDR3 totals 14 residues.

This chain joins TRBV2 and TRBJ2-3; 14 bases are shared with TRBD2. This CDR3 has 18 residues. V was clipped by 4 bases and J by 5 bases; unmatched bases: 11. Germline V lookup: CDR1 SNHLY, CDR2 FYNNEI. The CDR3 DNA sequence: TGTGCCAGCAGTGGGGGGACTAGCGGGAGTTACGAGGAAGATACGCAGTATTTT. It is translated as CASSGGTSGSYEEDTQYF.

The genes are TRBV3-1 (or the pseudogene TRBV3-2) and TRBJ2-5; the D gene is possibly TRBD2 (5 bases). CDR3 size: 14 residues. Trimming took 5 bases from V and 5 from J, leaving 15 bases between them. The germline CDR1 and CDR2 sequences are LGHDT and YNNKEL (reference sequence). This CDR3 reads CASSAFEGQETQYF. CDR3 DNA sequence: TGTGCCAGCAGCGCATTCGAGGGTCAGGAGACCCAGTACTTC.

J is TRBJ2-3 and V is TRBV9; 9 bases line up with TRBD2. Trimming cost V 2 bases and J 4 bases; bases outside gene matches: 8. The germline gives CDR1 SGDLS, CDR2 YYNGEE. The CDR3 is 16 residues long. CDR3 sequence reads: CASSVSSGVSADTQYF. The CDR3 DNA is TGTGCCAGCAGCGTTTCTAGCGGGGTCAGCGCAGATACGCAGTATTTT. Supplemented by reference TRBV9 and TRBJ2-3, the full variable domain reads DSGVTQTPKHLITATGQRVTLRCSPRSGDLSVYWYQQSLDQGLQFLIQYYNGEERAKGNILERFSAQQFPDLHSELNLSSLELGDSALYFCASSVSSGVSADTQYFGPGTRLTVL.

As DNA, the CDR3 is TGTGCCTGGAGCCCCGGGGGTACCTACAATGAGCAGTTCTTC. This codes for CAWSPGGTYNEQFF. J is TRBJ2-1 and V is TRBV30; a possible D gene is TRBD2 (6 bases). Germline loops: CDR1 GTSNPN, CDR2 SVGIG (reference sequence). The V and J ends lost 3 bases and 2 bases respectively, with 11 bases between them. This CDR3 has 14 residues.

This clone was detected once. The rearrangement links TRBV27 to TRBJ2-1; 11 nucleotides agree with TRBD2. CDR3 length: 17 residues. V was clipped by 7 bases and J by 0 bases; unmatched bases: 8. The germline CDR1 and CDR2 sequences are MNHEY and SMNVEV (reference sequence). This CDR3 is CASTRGLAAFSYNEQFF. CDR3 nucleotides: TGTGCCAGCACACGGGGACTAGCGGCTTTCTCCTACAATGAGCAGTTCTTC.

The V and J genes are TRBV7-9 and TRBJ1-3; D ambiguous. This CDR3 has 15 amino acids. In germline, CDR1 is SEHNR, CDR2 FQNEAQ (reference sequence). V gave up 4 bases and J gave up 4 bases, with 14 bases separating them. The CDR3 sequence is CASSSQDGVGNTIYF. CDR3 bases: TGTGCCAGCAGCTCCCAAGATGGGGTCGGAAACACCATATATTTT.

This clone qualifies as medium-sized (0.01 to 0.1%). CDR3 loop: CATQRQGAEEQYF. CDR3 coding DNA: TGTGCCACCCAGAGACAGGGGGCAGAAGAGCAGTACTTC. V and J are TRBV27 and TRBJ2-7; 10 bases are a match to TRBD1. Trimming took 10 bases from V and 7 from J; bases not matched to a gene: 10. The length of the CDR3 is 13 residues. Per germline, CDR1 MNHEY and CDR2 SMNVEV (reference sequence).

The rearrangement links TRBV18 to TRBJ2-3; TRBD1 aligns across 8 bases. The CDR3 is 15 residues long. The junction had 2 bases not matched to a gene; V was cut back by 1 base and J by 2 bases. Germline lookup yields CDR1 KGHSH and CDR2 LQKENI. For the CDR3, the DNA is TGTGCCAGCTCACCACTGGGACAGGTCACAGATACGCAGTATTTT. It translates to CASSPLGQVTDTQYF.

The chain combines TRBV23-1 with TRBJ2-7; D remains ambiguous. TRBV23-1 is an ORF, with its function uncertain. The V and J ends lost 0 bases and 4 bases respectively, with 7 bases between them. The CDR3 has 13 amino acids. The CDR3 region is CASSQSGRYEQYF. The DNA of the CDR3 is TGCGCCAGCAGTCAATCGGGAAGATACGAGCAGTACTTC.

The chain links TRBV7-9 to TRBJ2-7; TRBD1 aligns across 12 bases. J gave up 5 bases and V 5 bases, and 7 bases lay outside the gene matches. This CDR3 comprises 15 residues. Per germline, CDR1 SEHNR and CDR2 FQNEAQ (reference sequence). The CDR3 region has the DNA TGTGCCAGCAGCCCGAGGGGGACAGGGGGCAACGAGCAGTACTTC. Translated, it gives CASSPRGTGGNEQYF. Using reference TRBV7-9 and TRBJ2-7 for the parts outside the CDR3, the full variable domain is DTGVSQNPRHKITKRGQNVTFRCDPISEHNRLYWYRQTLGQGPEFLTYFQNEAQLEKSRLLSDRFSAERPKGSFSTLEIQRTEQGDSAMYLCASSPRGTGGNEQYFGPGTRLTVT.

This chain uses TRBV28 with TRBJ2-4, with D maybe TRBD1 (7 bases). CDR3 size: 16 residues. Germline-derived CDR1 and CDR2 are MDHEN and SYDVKM. The V end was cut by 7 bases, the J end by 1 base, with 17 bases between. CDR3 amino acids: CASTVPGGRAKNIQYF. DNA for the CDR3: TGTGCCAGCACGGTACCAGGGGGGAGGGCCAAAAACATTCAGTACTTC. The full variable domain, rest sourced from reference TRBV28 and TRBJ2-4, is DVKVTQSSRYLVKRTGEKVFLECVQDMDHENMFWYRQDPGLGLRLIYFSYDVKMKEKGDIPEGYSVSREKKERFSLILESASTNQTSMYLCASTVPGGRAKNIQYFGAGTRLSVL.

This clone appeared a single time. The chain links TRBV7-2 to TRBJ1-6; D is possibly TRBD1 (6 bases). Trimming removed 5 bases at V and 6 bases at J, with 11 bases between. From germline, CDR1 is SGHTA and CDR2 FQGNSA. The CDR3 extends over 14 amino acids. In nucleotides, the CDR3 is TGTGCCAGCAGCCGGATCAGGGGTAATTCACCCCTCCACTTT. Translating gives CASSRIRGNSPLHF. Filled out from reference TRBV7-2 and TRBJ1-6, the complete variable domain reads GAGVSQSPSNKVTEKGKDVELRCDPISGHTALYWYRQSLGQGLEFLIYFQGNSAPDKSGLPSDRFSAERTGGSVSTLTIQRTQQEDSAVYLCASSRIRGNSPLHFGNGTRLTVT.

This chain's CDR3 is CASSVGLDYEQYF. Written as DNA, the CDR3 is TGTGCCAGTAGTGTTGGACTAGACTACGAGCAGTACTTC. This chain joins TRBV19 and TRBJ2-7, with 7 bases aligning to TRBD2. CDR1 and CDR2 from the germline V gene are LNHDA and SQIVND (reference sequence). This CDR3 is built from 13 residues. With V trimmed by 5 bases and J by 3 bases, 4 bases remained unmatched.

The gene calls are TRBV28 and TRBJ2-5, with D possibly being TRBD2 (6 bases). This CDR3 is 15 amino acids long. V was shortened by 3 bases and J by 5 bases, with 16 bases between the two germline ends. Germline values: CDR1 MDHEN, CDR2 SYDVKM. The CDR3 DNA is TGTGCCAGCAGTTTGCCCAGCGGGCCGCAGGAGACCCAGTACTTC. It encodes CASSLPSGPQETQYF.

The chain has TRBV4-1 and TRBJ2-7; D is unresolved. CDR3 length equals 14 residues. Trimming removed 5 bases from V and 0 bases from J, with 11 bases in between. CDR1 is MGHRA and CDR2 is YSYEKL in the germline V gene. CDR3 bases: TGCGCCAGCAGCGCCCGGGTCAGCTCCTACGAGCAGTACTTC. Translating it yields CASSARVSSYEQYF.

This clone was picked up one time. The V call is TRBV25-1, the J call TRBJ2-3; D may be TRBD2 (6 bases). V was cut by 8 bases and J by 2 bases, with 11 bases left in between. Germline lookup yields CDR1 MGHDK and CDR2 SYGVNS. The CDR3 has 13 residues. For the CDR3, the DNA is TGTGCCAGCCAGGGACTTTACACAGATACGCAGTATTTT. Translating gives CASQGLYTDTQYF.

The rearrangement joins TRBV29-1 to TRBJ1-2; a weak D match, TRBD1 (5 bases). CDR3 length: 13 residues. Germline CDR1 is SQVTM and CDR2 is ANQGSEA. Trimming left V 0 bases short and J 8 bases short, with 13 bases between. CDR3 bases: TGCAGCGTTGAAGATCAGGTCAGGGTGGGCTACACCTTC. As protein: CSVEDQVRVGYTF. The whole variable domain, filled in from reference TRBV29-1 and TRBJ1-2, reads SAVISQKPSRDICQRGTSLTIQCQVDSQVTMMFWYRQQPGQSLTLIATANQGSEATYESGFVIDKFPISRPNLTFSTLTVSNMSPEDSSIYLCSVEDQVRVGYTFGSGTRLTVV.

V and J are TRBV25-1 and TRBJ2-1; D is possibly TRBD1 (6 bases). The CDR3 totals 15 residues. Germline loops: CDR1 MGHDK, CDR2 SYGVNS. Trimming cost V 4 bases and J 0 bases, with 10 bases left between them. CDR3 sequence (DNA): TGTGCCAGCAGTGGGACAGACAGCTCCTACAATGAGCAGTTCTTC. This encodes CASSGTDSSYNEQFF.

The V gene is TRBV28, the J gene TRBJ1-5; D not certain. The CDR3 length is 15 residues. Germline V gene sequence: CDR1 MDHEN, CDR2 SYDVKM. Trimming cost V 7 bases and J 0 bases, with 13 bases left between them. This CDR3 is CASNPGGDSNQPQHF. CDR3 sequence (DNA): TGTGCCAGCAACCCTGGTGGGGATAGCAATCAGCCCCAGCATTTT.

The CDR3 sequence: CASEGNYGYTF. The DNA of the CDR3 is TGTGCCTCAGAGGGGAACTATGGCTACACCTTC. This chain joins TRBV19 and TRBJ1-2; possibly TRBD1 for D (5 bases). Trimming shortened V by 11 bases and J by 2 bases, and 9 bases separated the two germline ends. This CDR3 is built from 11 residues. Germline CDR1 is LNHDA and CDR2 is SQIVND (reference sequence). The full variable domain, completed using reference TRBV19 and TRBJ1-2, is DGGITQSPKYLFRKEGQNVTLSCEQNLNHDAMYWYRQDPGQGLRLIYYSQIVNDFQKGDIAEGYSVSREKKESFPLTVTSAQKNPTAFYLCASEGNYGYTFGSGTRLTVV.

The chain has TRBV10-3 and TRBJ1-6; D is perhaps TRBD1 (5 bases). V was clipped by 7 bases and J by 7 bases, with 11 bases between them. Germline assignment: CDR1 ENHRY and CDR2 SYGVKD. CDR3 length: 13 amino acids. CDR3 in DNA: TGTGCCATCAAAGGGGTGGAGAATTCACCCCTCCACTTT. Amino acid sequence: CAIKGVENSPLHF.

This clone was observed once. J is TRBJ2-1 and V is TRBV28, with a weak D call TRBD2 (6 bases). The V gene lost 4 bases and the J gene lost 0 bases, with 10 bases spanning the gap. CDR3 length: 15 amino acids. Looked up from germline, CDR1 is MDHEN and CDR2 is SYDVKM. This CDR3 reads CASSSGGNSYNEQFF. Written as DNA, the CDR3 is TGTGCCAGCAGTTCGGGCGGGAACTCCTACAATGAGCAGTTCTTC. The whole variable domain, filled in from reference TRBV28 and TRBJ2-1, reads DVKVTQSSRYLVKRTGEKVFLECVQDMDHENMFWYRQDPGLGLRLIYFSYDVKMKEKGDIPEGYSVSREKKERFSLILESASTNQTSMYLCASSSGGNSYNEQFFGPGTRLTVL.